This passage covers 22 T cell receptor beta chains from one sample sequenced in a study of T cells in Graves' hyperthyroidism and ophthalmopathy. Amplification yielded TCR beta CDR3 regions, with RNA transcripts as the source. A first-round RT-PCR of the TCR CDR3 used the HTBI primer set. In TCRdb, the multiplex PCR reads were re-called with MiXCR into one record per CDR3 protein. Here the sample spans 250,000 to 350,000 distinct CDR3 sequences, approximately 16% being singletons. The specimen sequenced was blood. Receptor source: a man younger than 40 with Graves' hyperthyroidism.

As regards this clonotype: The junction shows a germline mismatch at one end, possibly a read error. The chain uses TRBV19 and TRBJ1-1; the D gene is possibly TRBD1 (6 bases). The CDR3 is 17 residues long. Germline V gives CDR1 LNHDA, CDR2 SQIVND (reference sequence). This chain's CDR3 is CASSPFPYRDVYTETFF. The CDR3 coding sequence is TGTGCCAGTAGCCCCTTTCCCTACAGGGATGTGTACACTGAAACTTTCTTT.

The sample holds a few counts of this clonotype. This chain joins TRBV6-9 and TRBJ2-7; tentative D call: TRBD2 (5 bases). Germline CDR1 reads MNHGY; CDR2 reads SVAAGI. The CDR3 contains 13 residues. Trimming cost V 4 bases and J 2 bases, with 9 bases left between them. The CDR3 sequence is CASSWERTYEQYF. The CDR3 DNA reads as TGTGCCAGCAGTTGGGAGAGAACCTACGAGCAGTACTTC.

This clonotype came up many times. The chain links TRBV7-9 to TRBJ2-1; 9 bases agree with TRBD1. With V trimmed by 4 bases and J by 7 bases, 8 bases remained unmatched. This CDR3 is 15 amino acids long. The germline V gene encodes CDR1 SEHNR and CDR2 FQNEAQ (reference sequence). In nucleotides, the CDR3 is TGTGCCAGCAGCTCTGGGGACAGGGATAAGAATGAGCAGTTCTTC. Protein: CASSSGDRDKNEQFF.

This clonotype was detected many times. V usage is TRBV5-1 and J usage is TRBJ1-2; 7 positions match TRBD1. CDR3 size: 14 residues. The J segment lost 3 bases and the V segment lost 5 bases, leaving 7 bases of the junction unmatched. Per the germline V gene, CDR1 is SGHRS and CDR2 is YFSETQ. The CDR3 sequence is CASSHGDRDYGYTF. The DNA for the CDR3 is TGCGCCAGCAGTCACGGGGACAGAGACTATGGCTACACCTTC.

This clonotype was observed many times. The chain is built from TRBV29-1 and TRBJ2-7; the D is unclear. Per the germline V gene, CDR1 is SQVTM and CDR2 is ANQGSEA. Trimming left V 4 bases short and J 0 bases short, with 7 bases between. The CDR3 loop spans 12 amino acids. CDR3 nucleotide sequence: TGCAGCGTTGGTGCTAACTCCTACGAGCAGTACTTC. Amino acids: CSVGANSYEQYF.

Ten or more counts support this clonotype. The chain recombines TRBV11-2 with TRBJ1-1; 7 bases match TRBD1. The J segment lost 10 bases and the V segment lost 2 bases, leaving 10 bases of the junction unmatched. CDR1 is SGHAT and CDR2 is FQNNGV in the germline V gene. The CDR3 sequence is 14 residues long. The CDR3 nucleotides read TGTGCCAGCAGCTTAAGAGGAAGGGGGCTCGGAGCTTTCTTT. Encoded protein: CASSLRGRGLGAFF.

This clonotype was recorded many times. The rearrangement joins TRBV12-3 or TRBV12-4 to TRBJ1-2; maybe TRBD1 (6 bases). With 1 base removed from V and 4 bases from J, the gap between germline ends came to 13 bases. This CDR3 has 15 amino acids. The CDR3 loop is CASSLGDIAFYGYTF. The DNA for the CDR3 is TGTGCCAGCAGTTTAGGGGACATTGCCTTCTATGGCTACACCTTC.

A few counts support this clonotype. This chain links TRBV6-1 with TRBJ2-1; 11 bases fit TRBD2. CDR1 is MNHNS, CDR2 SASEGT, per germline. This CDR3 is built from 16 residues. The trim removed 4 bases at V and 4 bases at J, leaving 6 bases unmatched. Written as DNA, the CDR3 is TGTGCCAGCAGTGCGCTAGCGGGAGGACCTTACAATGAGCAGTTCTTC. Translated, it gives CASSALAGGPYNEQFF.

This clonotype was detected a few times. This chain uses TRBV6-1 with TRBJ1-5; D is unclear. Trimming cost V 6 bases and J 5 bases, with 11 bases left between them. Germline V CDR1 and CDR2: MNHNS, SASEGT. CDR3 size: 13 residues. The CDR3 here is CASRGQVDQPQHF. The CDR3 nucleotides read TGTGCCAGCAGAGGGCAGGTGGATCAGCCCCAGCATTTT.

The CDR3 sequence: CASSELAGGDPYNEQFF. The CDR3 nucleotides read TGTGCCAGCAGTGAACTAGCGGGAGGGGACCCATACAATGAGCAGTTCTTC. The gene calls are TRBV2 and TRBJ2-1, with 12 bases matching TRBD2. Germline V gives CDR1 SNHLY, CDR2 FYNNEI. With V trimmed by 2 bases and J by 4 bases, 6 bases remained unmatched. This CDR3 contains 17 residues.

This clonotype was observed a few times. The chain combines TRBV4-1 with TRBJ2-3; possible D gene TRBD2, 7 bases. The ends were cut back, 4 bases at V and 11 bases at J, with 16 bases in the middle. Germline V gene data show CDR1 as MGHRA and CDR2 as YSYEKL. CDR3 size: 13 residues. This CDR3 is CASSLELGGRQYF. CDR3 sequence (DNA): TGCGCCAGCAGCCTAGAGCTGGGGGGGCGGCAGTATTTT.

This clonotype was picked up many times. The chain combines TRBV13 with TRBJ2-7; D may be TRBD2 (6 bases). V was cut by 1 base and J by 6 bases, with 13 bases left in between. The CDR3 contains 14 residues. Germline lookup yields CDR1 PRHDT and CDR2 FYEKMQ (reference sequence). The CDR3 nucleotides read TGTGCCAGCAGCTTAGAAGCCCAGGGAGGCGAGCAGTACTTC. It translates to CASSLEAQGGEQYF.

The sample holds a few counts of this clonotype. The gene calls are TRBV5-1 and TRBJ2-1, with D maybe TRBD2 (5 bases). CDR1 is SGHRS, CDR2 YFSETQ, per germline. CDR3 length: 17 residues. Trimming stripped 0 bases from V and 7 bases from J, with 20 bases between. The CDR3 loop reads CASSLGAVGFRGNEQFF. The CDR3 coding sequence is TGCGCCAGCAGCTTGGGAGCGGTGGGGTTTAGAGGGAATGAGCAGTTCTTC.

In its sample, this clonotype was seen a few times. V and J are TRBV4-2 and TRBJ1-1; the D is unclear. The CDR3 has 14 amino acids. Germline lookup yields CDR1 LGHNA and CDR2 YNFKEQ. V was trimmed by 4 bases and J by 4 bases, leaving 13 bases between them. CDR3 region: CASSRAMEFTEAFF. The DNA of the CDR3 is TGTGCCAGCAGCCGGGCAATGGAGTTCACTGAAGCTTTCTTT.

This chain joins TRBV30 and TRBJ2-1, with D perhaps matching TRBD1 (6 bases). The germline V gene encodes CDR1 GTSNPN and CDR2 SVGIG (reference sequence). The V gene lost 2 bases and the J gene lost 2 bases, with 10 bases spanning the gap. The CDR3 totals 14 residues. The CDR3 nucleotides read TGTGCCTGGAGTCCCTGGGGGCCCTACAATGAGCAGTTCTTC. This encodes CAWSPWGPYNEQFF. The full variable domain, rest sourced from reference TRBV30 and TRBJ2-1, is SQTIHQWPATLVQPVGSPLSLECTVEGTSNPNLYWYRQAAGRGLQLLFYSVGIGQISSEVPQNLSASRPQDRQFILSSKKLLLSDSGFYLCAWSPWGPYNEQFFGPGTRLTVL.

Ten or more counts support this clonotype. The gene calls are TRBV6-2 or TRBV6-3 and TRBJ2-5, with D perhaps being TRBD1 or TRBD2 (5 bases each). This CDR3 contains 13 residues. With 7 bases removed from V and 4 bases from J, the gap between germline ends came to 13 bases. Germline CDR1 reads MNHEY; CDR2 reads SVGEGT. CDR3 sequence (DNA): TGTGCCAGCACCCCTGAGGGACGAGAGACCCAGTACTTC. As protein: CASTPEGRETQYF.

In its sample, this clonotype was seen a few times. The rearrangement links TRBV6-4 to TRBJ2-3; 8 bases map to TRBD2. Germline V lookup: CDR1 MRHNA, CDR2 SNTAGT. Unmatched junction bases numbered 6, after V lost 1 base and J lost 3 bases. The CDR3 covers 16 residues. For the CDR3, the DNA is TGTGCCAGCAGTGACTTCTCGGCGGGAGGTACAGATACGCAGTATTTT. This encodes CASSDFSAGGTDTQYF.

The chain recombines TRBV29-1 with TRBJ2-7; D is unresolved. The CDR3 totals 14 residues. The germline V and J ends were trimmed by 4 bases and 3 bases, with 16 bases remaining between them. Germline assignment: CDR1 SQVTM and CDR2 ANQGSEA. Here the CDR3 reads CSVGGDPDDYEQYF. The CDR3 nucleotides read TGCAGCGTTGGAGGTGACCCGGATGACTACGAGCAGTACTTC.

Here the CDR3 reads CASNTAVGGRADTQYF. In DNA form, the CDR3 reads TGTGCCAGCAACACGGCCGTTGGGGGCCGGGCAGATACGCAGTATTTT. The chain is built from TRBV6-1 and TRBJ2-3; tentatively, D is TRBD1 (6 bases). The V and J ends lost 7 bases and 4 bases respectively, with 21 bases between them. The CDR3 consists of 16 residues. Germline CDR1 is MNHNS and CDR2 is SASEGT.

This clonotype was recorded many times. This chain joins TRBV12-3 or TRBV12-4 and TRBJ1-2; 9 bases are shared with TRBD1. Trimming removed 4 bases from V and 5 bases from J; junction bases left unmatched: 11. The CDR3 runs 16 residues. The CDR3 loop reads CASSSLRGTGSYGYTF. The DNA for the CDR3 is TGTGCCAGCAGTTCACTCCGCGGGACAGGGTCTTATGGCTACACCTTC.

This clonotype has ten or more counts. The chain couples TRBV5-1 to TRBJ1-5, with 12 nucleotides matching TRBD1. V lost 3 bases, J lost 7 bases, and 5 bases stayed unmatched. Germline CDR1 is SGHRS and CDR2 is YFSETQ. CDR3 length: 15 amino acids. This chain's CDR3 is CASSSGTGGDQPQHF. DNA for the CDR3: TGCGCCAGCAGCTCCGGGACAGGGGGCGACCAGCCCCAGCATTTT. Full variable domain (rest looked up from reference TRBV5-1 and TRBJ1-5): KAGVTQTPRYLIKTRGQQVTLSCSPISGHRSVSWYQQTPGQGLQFLFEYFSETQRNKGNFPGRFSGRQFSNSRSEMNVSTLELGDSALYLCASSSGTGGDQPQHFGDGTRLSIL.

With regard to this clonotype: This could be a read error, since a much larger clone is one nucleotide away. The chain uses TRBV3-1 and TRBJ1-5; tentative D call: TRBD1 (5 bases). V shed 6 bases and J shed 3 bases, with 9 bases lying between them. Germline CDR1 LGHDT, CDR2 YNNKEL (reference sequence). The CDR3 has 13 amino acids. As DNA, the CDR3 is TGTGCCAGCAGTAGACAGATCAATCAGCCCCAGCATTTT. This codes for CASSRQINQPQHF.